This TCR beta chain was sequenced in a study of early T cells in non-severe SARS-CoV-2 infection. This clonotype was observed a handful of times. TCRdb processed the 5' RACE reads anew with MiXCR; each CDR3 protein has one entry. The sample lists around 40,000 distinct CDR3 sequences; 5.5% to 7.5% were seen once. The sample consisted of whole blood. The sequence came from an adult who was a healthcare worker with PCR-confirmed SARS-CoV-2 infection or an uninfected control (not recorded which).

The CDR3 protein is CSARSGLAKNIQYF. CDR3 bases: TGCAGTGCTAGATCGGGACTAGCCAAAAACATTCAGTACTTC. The chain joins TRBV20-1 to TRBJ2-4; D perhaps matches TRBD2 (6 bases). This CDR3 region has 14 residues. In germline, CDR1 is DFQATT, CDR2 SNEGSKA (reference sequence). V dropped 2 bases and J dropped 0 bases, with 8 bases sitting between them.